Included here is one T cell receptor beta chain sequence, with context. Its antigen is undetermined. Sequenced by immunoSEQ multiplex PCR; TCRdb stores in-frame clones only, minus some. Of some 87,000 clones in the sample, around 90% were seen once. The data stem from a study of T cell responses to AZD1222 COVID-19 vaccine. Whole-study results and caveats: Reports say nearly half of spike-specific TCRs go after unmutated variant regions. Spike-specific TCRs gained breadth and depth after people received two AZD1222 doses. Repertoires in all cases were sampled only once the peak T cell response had passed. Donors skewed white British and female; clonal diversity was possibly underestimated.

CDR1 is ENHRY, CDR2 SYGVKD, per germline. V gave up 0 bases and J gave up 0 bases, with 8 bases separating them. The CDR3 runs 15 residues. The rearrangement joins TRBV10-3 to TRBJ1-1; D unresolved. The starting material was peripheral blood, obtained on day 0 of MenACWY control vaccination. The sequence derives from an adult in good health. In DNA form, the CDR3 reads TGTGCCATCAGTGAGTCGGGCCCCATGAACACTGAAGCTTTCTTT. The encoded protein is CAISESGPMNTEAFF.